Listed below are T cell receptor beta chains from one sample, sequenced in a study of cytomegalovirus exposure and HLA in healthy donors. Profiled with immunoSEQ multiplex PCR; TCRdb holds only in-frame clones, not every one. This table has about 110,000 clones, nearly 80% appearing once. Specimen: PBMCs. The receptors here all came from a man aged 30 to 45 in good health and CMV-seronegative. Both conserved end residues are part of each CDR3. A D gene is named only where the DNA matches it firmly. Not every row has a clone size; where given, it reads once, few, many or a size class.

cdr3_aa cdr3_nt j_call d_call v_call clone_size
CASTSLDRTSTDTQYF TGTGCCAGTACCTCTCTGGACAGAACTAGCACAGATACGCAGTATTTT TRBJ2-3 . TRBV19 few
CASSLGTGSEKLFF TGCGCCAGCAGCTTAGGGACAGGATCGGAAAAACTGTTTTTT TRBJ1-4 TRBD1 TRBV5-1 .
CASSPGAARLNEQFF TGTGCCAGCAGTCCGGGAGCAGCGAGACTCAATGAGCAGTTCTTC TRBJ2-1 . TRBV28 .
CASSQDKSGWNGYTF TGCGCCAGCAGCCAAGATAAGTCAGGGTGGAATGGCTACACCTTC TRBJ1-2 . TRBV4-1 .
CASSLARERETQYF TGCGCCAGCAGCTTGGCGCGGGAGCGAGAGACCCAGTACTTC TRBJ2-5 TRBD2 TRBV5-1 .
CARGRESTGELFF TGTGCCAGAGGAAGGGAGTCCACCGGGGAGCTGTTTTTT TRBJ2-2 . TRBV7-9 .
CASSGGLAGGTQYF TGCGCCAGCAGCGGAGGACTAGCGGGGGGGACCCAGTACTTC TRBJ2-5 TRBD2 TRBV5-1 .
CASSPPGTSGGYNEQFF TGTGCCAGCAGCCCACCCGGTACTAGCGGGGGTTACAATGAGCAGTTCTTC TRBJ2-1 TRBD2 TRBV7-8 .
CASKTAGYGYTF TGTGCCAGCAAGACAGCGGGCTATGGCTACACCTTC TRBJ1-2 . TRBV28 .
CASSRGGVDTQYF TGCGCCAGCTCTCGTGGGGGGGTTGATACGCAGTATTTT TRBJ2-3 TRBD2 TRBV10-2 .
CAGAVRGAGGYTF TGTGCCGGAGCAGTTCGGGGGGCTGGTGGCTACACCTTC TRBJ1-2 . TRBV2 once
CATSNGGSGEKLFF TGTGCCACCAGCAATGGGGGGAGTGGGGAAAAACTGTTTTTT TRBJ1-4 . TRBV15 .
CASSQTGASGEQYF TGTGCCAGCAGCCAAACAGGGGCCAGCGGCGAGCAGTACTTC TRBJ2-7 TRBD1 TRBV14 once
CASSPYRGNEQLF TGTGCCAGCAGCCCCTACAGGGGCAATGAGCAGCTCTTC TRBJ2-1 TRBD1 TRBV11-3 .
CASSQAPGGHNQPQHF TGCGCCAGCAGTCAAGCCCCAGGGGGCCACAATCAGCCCCAGCATTTT TRBJ1-5 TRBD1 TRBV4-1 .
CASSLVEGGETQYF TGCGCCAGCAGCTTGGTAGAGGGAGGAGAGACCCAGTACTTC TRBJ2-5 . TRBV5-1 .
CASSQVTGMIYF TGTGCCAGCAGTCAAGTTACAGGAATGATATACTTC TRBJ2-4 . TRBV25-1 .
CASSWGGPHSGNTIYF TGTGCCAGCAGTTGGGGGGGGCCCCACTCTGGAAACACCATATATTTT TRBJ1-3 . TRBV27 .
CASSLSGGGGSYNEQFF TGTGCCAGCAGTTTATCGGGCGGGGGGGGGTCCTACAATGAGCAGTTCTTC TRBJ2-1 TRBD2 TRBV27 few
CASSAWDRGPYGYTF TGTGCCAGCAGTGCGTGGGACAGGGGCCCCTATGGCTACACCTTC TRBJ1-2 TRBD1 TRBV27 .
CASSLALGQGNEQYF TGTGCCAGCAGCTTGGCCCTGGGACAGGGGAACGAGCAGTACTTC TRBJ2-7 TRBD1 TRBV5-8 .
CASSTSRTSGGAVYEQYF TGTGCCAGCAGCACCTCTCGGACGAGCGGGGGGGCCGTTTACGAGCAGTACTTC TRBJ2-7 TRBD2 TRBV7-4 .
CASSPGQYSGNTIYF TGTGCCAGCTCACCGGGACAGTACTCTGGAAACACCATATATTTT TRBJ1-3 TRBD1 TRBV18 .
CASSGDRQSYEQYF TGTGCCAGCAGCGGGGACAGACAATCCTACGAGCAGTACTTC TRBJ2-7 TRBD1 TRBV11-2 few
CASSVSTGSTSAYEQYF TGTGCCAGCAGCGTCTCGACAGGCTCGACTAGCGCCTACGAGCAGTACTTC TRBJ2-7 TRBD2 TRBV9 .
CASRMGGTNTEAFF TGCGCCAGCAGAATGGGGGGAACAAACACTGAAGCTTTCTTT TRBJ1-1 . TRBV5-1 .
CASRDSSYNEQFF TGTGCCAGCCGGGACAGCTCCTACAATGAGCAGTTCTTC TRBJ2-1 TRBD1 TRBV28 .
CASSSKQGVTQYF TGTGCCAGCAGCTCGAAACAGGGGGTAACGCAGTATTTT TRBJ2-3 TRBD1 TRBV27 .
CASSVEGARRSGNTIYF TGTGCCAGCAGCGTAGAGGGGGCCCGACGCTCTGGAAACACCATATATTTT TRBJ1-3 TRBD1 TRBV9 once
CSVGTGITYEQYF TGCAGCGTTGGGACAGGGATAACCTACGAGCAGTACTTC TRBJ2-7 TRBD1 TRBV29-1 .
CASSTSGGRNEQYF TGTGCCAGCAGCACTTCCGGGGGTAGAAACGAGCAGTACTTC TRBJ2-7 . TRBV9 .
CASSLMTGGTYEQYF TGTGCCAGCAGCTTAATGACAGGGGGGACCTACGAGCAGTACTTC TRBJ2-7 TRBD1 TRBV11-3 .
CASSLSQGPGEAFF TGTGCCAGCAGCTTGTCGCAGGGGCCGGGTGAAGCTTTCTTT TRBJ1-1 . TRBV5-4 .
CASSFGLAESTDTQYF TGTGCCAGCAGCTTCGGCCTAGCGGAGAGCACAGATACGCAGTATTTT TRBJ2-3 TRBD2 TRBV5-4 .
CASSDGTGVYEQYF TGTGCCAGTAGTGACGGGACAGGGGTATACGAGCAGTACTTC TRBJ2-7 TRBD1 TRBV19 .
CVRGGRDTEAFF TGTGTCAGGGGCGGCAGAGACACTGAAGCTTTCTTT TRBJ1-1 . TRBV30 .
CASSLTGENTEAFF TGCGCCAGCAGCTTGACAGGGGAGAACACTGAAGCTTTCTTT TRBJ1-1 TRBD1 TRBV5-1 .
CAWTKQGLSNQPQHF TGTGCCTGGACCAAACAGGGTTTAAGCAATCAGCCCCAGCATTTT TRBJ1-5 . TRBV30 .
CASSEVLTTTEQFF TGTGCCAGCAGTGAAGTGCTAACGACTACTGAGCAGTTCTTC TRBJ2-1 . TRBV6-1 .
CASSFSGQTDQETQYF TGTGCCAGCAGTTTTTCGGGACAAACAGATCAAGAGACCCAGTACTTC TRBJ2-5 . TRBV28 .
CASSVDSGNSRIYEQYF TGTGCCAGCAGCGTAGATAGCGGGAACAGTAGGATCTACGAGCAGTACTTC TRBJ2-7 TRBD2 TRBV9 .
CSVAGGLGEQYF TGCAGCGTTGCTGGAGGGCTTGGCGAGCAGTACTTC TRBJ2-7 . TRBV29-1 .
CASSWDRGNQPQHF TGCGCCAGCAGCTGGGACAGGGGAAATCAGCCCCAGCATTTT TRBJ1-5 TRBD1 TRBV5-1 once
CASSLYLGREQYF TGTGCCAGCAGCCTCTACCTAGGGAGAGAGCAGTACTTC TRBJ2-7 . TRBV7-2 .
CASSSSGAAKNIQYF TGTGCCAGCAGCTCAAGCGGGGCAGCCAAAAACATTCAGTACTTC TRBJ2-4 TRBD2 TRBV6-5 .
CAWSATGQGKLFF TGTGCCTGGAGTGCGACGGGACAGGGTAAACTGTTTTTT TRBJ1-4 TRBD1 TRBV30 .
CASSYTGLTEAFF TGTGCCAGCAGTTATACGGGATTAACTGAAGCTTTCTTT TRBJ1-1 . TRBV6-5 few
CATGTGWDTEAFF TGTGCCACCGGGACAGGGTGGGACACTGAAGCTTTCTTT TRBJ1-1 TRBD1 TRBV19 .
CASSRDWGQETQYF TGCGCCAGCAGTCGGGACTGGGGACAAGAGACCCAGTACTTC TRBJ2-5 . TRBV10-1 .
CASSQYRVDGNTIYF TGTGCCAGCTCCCAGTACAGGGTAGACGGAAACACCATATATTTT TRBJ1-3 . TRBV5-6 .
CASSYSGQGGTEAFF TGTGCCAGCAGTTACTCAGGACAGGGCGGGACTGAAGCTTTCTTT TRBJ1-1 TRBD1 TRBV6-5 .
CASRPATGGYNEQFF TGTGCCAGCAGGCCGGCCACAGGCGGTTACAATGAGCAGTTCTTC TRBJ2-1 . TRBV7-2 .
CATSREITGHSNQPQHF TGTGCCACCAGCAGAGAAATCACAGGCCATAGCAATCAGCCCCAGCATTTT TRBJ1-5 . TRBV15 few
CASSGGSEQYF TGTGCCAGCAGCGGAGGCTCGGAGCAGTACTTC TRBJ2-5 . TRBV28 few
CASSSQGIDSPLHF TGTGCCAGCAGCTCCCAGGGGATTGATTCACCCCTCCACTTT TRBJ1-6 . TRBV7-9 once
CSGKLAVYNEQFF TGCAGCGGGAAACTAGCGGTATACAATGAGCAGTTCTTC TRBJ2-1 TRBD2 TRBV29-1 .